These T cell receptor beta chains were read from a single sample in a study of blood T cell repertoires in COVID-19. Here immunoSEQ multiplex PCR was the method, and the copy in TCRdb shows in-frame clones only, minus some. The sample carries some 30,000 clones, approximately 90% recorded once. The material sequenced was peripheral blood. These receptors all come from a woman at least 80 years old with active or convalescent COVID-19. The CDR3 runs from the conserved cysteine through the conserved F or W.

j_call	v_call	cdr3_aa
TRBJ2-1	TRBV6-6	CASSYSRVNEQFF
TRBJ1-2	TRBV14	CASSQGNRSSLDYGYTF
TRBJ2-1	TRBV11-1	CASSRSGENNEQFF
TRBJ2-2	TRBV9	CASSVDGGPTGELFF
TRBJ2-5	TRBV19	CASSIAGTGSGETQYF
TRBJ1-1	TRBV2	CASSRDRNTEAFF
TRBJ2-7	TRBV6-5	CASSSYAYEQYF
TRBJ1-3	TRBV7-9	CASTDVSFRSGNTIYF
TRBJ2-7	TRBV19	CASRVAAGGSYEQYF
TRBJ1-6	TRBV3-1/TRBV3-2	CASSQKTGHNSPLHF
TRBJ2-7	TRBV5-1	CASSFTTPALAGNYEQYF
TRBJ1-1	TRBV6-6	CASSLQGQGRNSEAFF
TRBJ1-4	TRBV6-4	CASISGTGTATNEKLFF
TRBJ1-1	TRBV29-1	CSAFNRVNTEAFF
TRBJ1-2	TRBV21-1	CASSKGGGQNDYGYTF
TRBJ1-1	TRBV3-1/TRBV3-2	CASSQGGTAFF
TRBJ2-5	TRBV5-4	CASSLGQEETQYF
TRBJ1-2	TRBV19	CASCRDRVDGYTF
TRBJ2-5	TRBV6-6	CASSYGGGTQYF
TRBJ1-2	TRBV2	CASSDRGRYGYTF
TRBJ2-3	TRBV7-9	CASSLSQGRGTDTQYF
TRBJ1-2	TRBV6-2/TRBV6-3	CASSYLRTGTGYTF
TRBJ1-2	TRBV18	CASSPPTGYGGYTF
TRBJ1-5	TRBV6-5	CASTPFPDRQPQHF
TRBJ1-2	TRBV9	CASSVGMAGRGSGYTF
TRBJ1-2	TRBV27	CASKGGGRGYTF
TRBJ1-2	TRBV4-1	CASSQVSQGFYGYTF
TRBJ2-7	TRBV9	CASSVGRVSYEQYF
TRBJ2-7	TRBV18	CASSPQTGSYYEQYF